Each of the 30 T cell receptor beta chains below was sequenced from the same sample in a study of control samples from healthy donors and cancer patients (dated by TCRdb to 2020 to 2021). Receptor amplification or capture employed the immunoSEQ multiplex PCR assay. TCRdb carries this immuneACCESS record with in-frame sequences only. Its versions omit some clonotypes, under half of them owing to an unresolved V gene in the studies checked, with the rest unexplained. The sample records 80,000 to 100,000 clones, roughly three quarters of which are singletons. The ten largest make up about 10% of the sample. The sequenced sample consisted of blood. The source is a woman aged 30 to 39 in good health.

The V and J genes are TRBV18 and TRBJ1-2, with a tentative D call TRBD1 (6 bases). Trimming pared 1 base from V and 6 bases from J, leaving 24 bases between. Germline V lookup: CDR1 KGHSH, CDR2 LQKENI. This CDR3 is built from 18 residues. The CDR3 loop reads CASSPLQGFTSLGNGYTF. The CDR3 bases are TGTGCCAGCTCACCACTACAGGGTTTCACCTCCCTGGGGAATGGCTACACCTTC. The full variable domain, in which reference TRBV18 and TRBJ1-2 provide the parts outside the CDR3, is NAGVMQNPRHLVRRRGQEARLRCSPMKGHSHVYWYRQLPEEGLKFMVYLQKENIIDESGMPKERFSAEFPKEGPSILRIQQVVRGDSAAYFCASSPLQGFTSLGNGYTFGSGTRLTVV.

The V and J genes are TRBV30 and TRBJ1-2; D is undetermined. Germline V CDR1 and CDR2: GTSNPN, SVGIG (reference sequence). The CDR3 runs to 13 residues. V was clipped by 3 bases and J by 4 bases, with 12 bases between them. CDR3 region: CAWSTEGLYGYTF. The CDR3 DNA sequence: TGTGCCTGGAGCACGGAAGGGCTCTATGGCTACACCTTC.

V and J are TRBV6-1 and TRBJ1-3; possibly TRBD1 for D (5 bases). Germline values: CDR1 MNHNS, CDR2 SASEGT. Trimming cost V 2 bases and J 0 bases, with 8 bases left between them. The CDR3 contains 15 residues. The CDR3 loop reads CASSETGLSGNTIYF. CDR3 DNA: TGTGCCAGCAGTGAAACAGGACTCTCTGGAAACACCATATATTTT.

V gene TRBV5-1 combines with J gene TRBJ2-7, with D possibly matching TRBD2 (6 bases). The CDR3 loop spans 16 amino acids. V was shortened by 0 bases and J by 7 bases, with 20 bases between the two germline ends. Per germline, CDR1 SGHRS and CDR2 YFSETQ. CDR3 nucleotide sequence: TGCGCCAGCAGCTTGGAGGGGTGGGGCCCCCGGGGGGAGCAGTACTTC. The encoded protein is CASSLEGWGPRGEQYF.

The CDR3 bases are TGTGCCAGCAGCCCGATGGGACAGGGGAGCTATGGCTACACCTTC. This codes for CASSPMGQGSYGYTF. V gene TRBV7-2 combines with J gene TRBJ1-2; 10 nucleotides align to TRBD1. The V gene's germline CDR1 is SGHTA and CDR2 FQGNSA. J was trimmed by 4 bases and V by 5 bases; bases with no gene match: 7. The CDR3 runs 15 residues.

The CDR3 spells CASQMGGVDEKLFF. Written as DNA, the CDR3 is TGTGCCAGCCAAATGGGAGGGGTTGATGAAAAACTGTTTTTT. This chain links TRBV28 with TRBJ1-4, with D perhaps matching TRBD1 (5 bases). The CDR3 is 14 amino acids. The germline V gene has CDR1 MDHEN and CDR2 SYDVKM. Trimming pared 8 bases from V and 6 bases from J, leaving 16 bases between.

This chain links TRBV7-9 with TRBJ1-1; TRBD1 aligns across 7 bases. The V gene's germline CDR1 is SEHNR and CDR2 FQNEAQ (reference sequence). There are 16 residues in the CDR3. The junction had 15 bases not matched to a gene; V was cut back by 5 bases and J by 6 bases. This CDR3 is CASSKDRVEAGAEAFF. The CDR3 bases are TGTGCCAGCAGCAAAGACAGGGTTGAGGCGGGCGCTGAAGCTTTCTTT.

This chain connects TRBV15 to TRBJ2-4; D may be TRBD1 (6 bases). V lost 3 bases to trimming and J lost 1 base, with 22 bases between them. The germline gives CDR1 LNHNV, CDR2 YYDKDF (reference sequence). This CDR3 contains 19 residues. CDR3 sequence reads: CATSSYRERGARAKNIQYF. The CDR3 DNA sequence: TGTGCCACCAGCAGCTACAGGGAAAGGGGTGCAAGGGCCAAAAACATTCAGTACTTC.

CDR3 loop: CASSQDRYTIYF. Here the CDR3 DNA reads TGTGCCAGCAGCCAAGATCGGTACACCATATATTTT. The chain uses TRBV14 and TRBJ1-3; no clear D gene. V gave up 0 bases and J gave up 8 bases, with 5 bases separating them. The CDR3 runs 12 residues. The germline CDR1 and CDR2 sequences are SGHDN and FVKESK.

Worth noting for this clone: This CDR3 is also generated by other DNA sequences in the sample. V gene TRBV19 combines with J gene TRBJ1-6, with 9 bases fitting TRBD1. The CDR3 is made up of 13 amino acids. Germline assignment: CDR1 LNHDA and CDR2 SQIVND (reference sequence). V trimming: 4 bases; J trimming: 10 bases; junction bases outside the gene matches: 2. CDR3 sequence (DNA): TGTGCCAGTAGTAGACAGGGGGAGTCACCCCTCCACTTT. This encodes CASSRQGESPLHF.

This chain uses TRBV30 with TRBJ2-3, with D perhaps assigned TRBD1 or TRBD2 (6 bases each). The CDR3 sequence is 14 residues long. The germline gives CDR1 GTSNPN, CDR2 SVGIG (reference sequence). V dropped 0 bases and J dropped 6 bases, with 13 bases sitting between them. This CDR3 is CAWSVLGGGDTQYF. As DNA, the CDR3 is TGTGCCTGGAGTGTCTTGGGGGGCGGGGATACGCAGTATTTT.

The rearrangement uses TRBV3-1 (or the pseudogene TRBV3-2) and TRBJ1-6, with D unresolved. The CDR3 covers 13 residues. Germline CDR1 reads LGHDT; CDR2 reads YNNKEL (reference sequence). The germline V and J ends were trimmed by 1 base and 10 bases, with 8 bases remaining between them. The CDR3, as DNA: TGTGCCAGCAGCCAAGTTGGCGCGTCACCCCTCCACTTT. Protein product: CASSQVGASPLHF.

This chain joins TRBV11-2 and TRBJ2-1; 7 bases match TRBD1. Germline CDR1 and CDR2: SGHAT and FQNNGV. This CDR3 contains 14 residues. V lost 1 base and J lost 7; bases outside the gene matches: 4. The CDR3 spells CASSLGPTGNEQFF. DNA for the CDR3: TGTGCCAGCAGCTTAGGCCCGACAGGGAATGAGCAGTTCTTC.

The chain uses TRBV7-2 and TRBJ1-1; D may be TRBD1 (6 bases). The ends were cut back, 1 base at V and 0 bases at J, with 12 bases in the middle. This CDR3 is built from 16 residues. The germline CDR1 and CDR2 sequences are SGHTA and FQGNSA. The CDR3 reads CASSLEGGRMNTEAFF. Written as DNA, the CDR3 is TGTGCCAGCAGCTTAGAGGGGGGCAGGATGAACACTGAAGCTTTCTTT.

The gene calls are TRBV3-1 (or the pseudogene TRBV3-2) and TRBJ1-4; 11 bases fit TRBD1. The germline gives CDR1 LGHDT, CDR2 YNNKEL (reference sequence). J was trimmed by 7 bases and V by 4 bases; bases with no gene match: 5. The CDR3 length is 15 residues. The CDR3 protein is CASSPRTGGGEKLFF. CDR3 coding DNA: TGTGCCAGCAGCCCCCGGACAGGGGGCGGTGAAAAACTGTTTTTT.

This clone has a handful of counts. V usage is TRBV19 and J usage is TRBJ1-1; 7 bases fit TRBD1. The CDR3 has 15 amino acids. CDR1 is LNHDA and CDR2 is SQIVND in the germline V gene (reference sequence). Trimming cost V 6 bases and J 9 bases; bases outside gene matches: 16. CDR3 nucleotides: TGTGCCAGTAGCCCACCCGGGACAGACATGGGTAAAGCTTTCTTT. Its translation: CASSPPGTDMGKAFF.

The genes are TRBV9 and TRBJ1-1; possibly TRBD1 for D (6 bases). CDR1 is SGDLS and CDR2 is YYNGEE in the germline V gene. The CDR3 consists of 14 residues. V shed 4 bases and J shed 5 bases, with 15 bases lying between them. The CDR3 nucleotides read TGTGCCAGCAGCACCGACCTCAGGGGTACTGAAGCTTTCTTT. Translated: CASSTDLRGTEAFF.

This chain joins TRBV20-1 and TRBJ1-4, with unresolved D. The CDR3 spans 11 residues. V dropped 3 bases and J dropped 6 bases, with 5 bases sitting between them. CDR1 is DFQATT and CDR2 is SNEGSKA in the germline V gene (reference sequence). DNA of the CDR3: TGCAGTGCTAGGATTGATGAAAAACTGTTTTTT. It yields the protein CSARIDEKLFF.

The chain recombines TRBV6-2 or TRBV6-3 with TRBJ2-5; possibly TRBD2 for D (6 bases). This CDR3 has 16 amino acids. V was cut by 0 bases and J by 2 bases, with 13 bases left in between. Germline V lookup: CDR1 MNHEY, CDR2 SVGEGT. CDR3 coding DNA: TGTGCCAGCAGTTACTCCGCCTCGGGGAGGCAAGAGACCCAGTACTTC. This encodes CASSYSASGRQETQYF.

In this sample, this clone turned up once. The chain uses TRBV13 and TRBJ2-1; D gene uncertain. The germline V gene has CDR1 PRHDT and CDR2 FYEKMQ (reference sequence). The length of the CDR3 is 15 residues. Between the trimmed V and J ends, which lost 5 bases and 3 bases, there was a span of 14 bases. The CDR3 DNA is TGTGCCAGCAGCCCAGGCCTAGGAGACTACAATGAGCAGTTCTTC. Translated: CASSPGLGDYNEQFF.

J is TRBJ1-1 and V is TRBV19; the D is unclear. Trimming shortened V by 3 bases and J by 6 bases, and 17 bases separated the two germline ends. This CDR3 has 15 amino acids. Germline V gives CDR1 LNHDA, CDR2 SQIVND (reference sequence). In DNA, the CDR3 is TGTGCCAGTAGTATGATGGGCATGACTTCCGCTGAAGCTTTCTTT. This encodes CASSMMGMTSAEAFF.

The chain joins TRBV30 to TRBJ2-3; 7 nucleotides align to TRBD1. The V segment lost 1 base and the J segment 2 bases; nucleotides outside the gene matches: 12. Germline CDR1 reads GTSNPN; CDR2 reads SVGIG (reference sequence). The CDR3 loop spans 17 amino acids. The CDR3 DNA reads as TGTGCCTGGAGTGGAGGGGGCGACCAGAAATTCACAGATACGCAGTATTTT. Residues: CAWSGGGDQKFTDTQYF.

This chain uses TRBV25-1 with TRBJ2-5; weak D call: TRBD1 (5 bases). The CDR3 consists of 14 residues. V gave up 3 bases and J gave up 4 bases, with 12 bases separating them. Germline lookup yields CDR1 MGHDK and CDR2 SYGVNS. The CDR3 DNA reads TGTGCCAGCAGTGAGCCCCAGGGAAGAGAGACCCAGTACTTC. Residues: CASSEPQGRETQYF.

The rearrangement links TRBV5-6 to TRBJ2-2; D is unresolved. Germline CDR1 reads SGHDT; CDR2 reads YYEEEE. V shed 0 bases and J shed 3 bases, with 9 bases lying between them. This CDR3 has 15 amino acids. This CDR3 reads CASSLEQSYTGELFF. CDR3 DNA: TGTGCCAGCAGCTTGGAACAGAGCTACACCGGGGAGCTGTTTTTT.

The chain recombines TRBV7-2 with TRBJ1-6; 7 nucleotides line up with TRBD1. There are 13 residues in the CDR3. Germline V lookup: CDR1 SGHTA, CDR2 FQGNSA. V trimming: 8 bases; J trimming: 6 bases; junction bases outside the gene matches: 4. CDR3 protein: CASGTGANSPLHF. CDR3 bases: TGTGCCAGCGGCACAGGGGCTAATTCACCCCTCCACTTT.

The chain combines TRBV19 with TRBJ1-5, with TRBD1 identical over 7 bases. With V trimmed by 2 bases and J by 0 bases, 7 bases remained unmatched. Per the germline V gene, CDR1 is LNHDA and CDR2 is SQIVND (reference sequence). This CDR3 comprises 17 residues. CDR3 protein: CASSITGQRFSNQPQHF. As DNA, the CDR3 is TGTGCCAGTAGTATAACGGGACAGAGATTTAGCAATCAGCCCCAGCATTTT.

On this clone itself: Other DNA variants within this sample encode the same CDR3. The chain combines TRBV19 with TRBJ2-2, with D perhaps given as TRBD1 or TRBD2 (6 bases each). CDR1 is LNHDA, CDR2 SQIVND, per germline (reference sequence). The CDR3 loop spans 13 amino acids. V shed 3 bases and J shed 6 bases, with 8 bases lying between them. In DNA form, the CDR3 reads TGTGCCAGTAGTATTCGGGGGCCCGGGGAGCTGTTTTTT. Translated: CASSIRGPGELFF.

There are many counts of this clone. This chain connects TRBV4-1 to TRBJ2-5, with TRBD1 identical over 10 bases. This CDR3 spans 15 amino acids. CDR1 and CDR2 (germline): MGHRA, YSYEKL. J lost 6 bases, V lost 0 bases, and 4 bases had no gene match. The CDR3 region has the DNA TGCGCCAGCAGCCAAGACGGGGGACAGGGGAAGACCCAGTACTTC. Amino acid sequence: CASSQDGGQGKTQYF.

The chain combines TRBV27 with TRBJ1-2; TRBD1 is a possible D gene (6 bases). Trimming removed 4 bases from V and 5 bases from J, with 14 bases in between. Germline CDR1 reads MNHEY; CDR2 reads SMNVEV (reference sequence). The CDR3 has 14 residues. DNA of the CDR3: TGTGCCAGCAGTTCTTCCCGACAGGCATATGGCTACACCTTC. Translating it yields CASSSSRQAYGYTF.

The CDR3 region is CASSHQAYGYTF. Here the CDR3 DNA reads TGTGCCAGTAGTCACCAGGCCTATGGCTACACCTTC. The J gene is TRBJ1-2, the V gene TRBV19; no clear D. The germline V and J ends were trimmed by 5 bases and 4 bases, with 8 bases remaining between them. Germline V CDR1 and CDR2: LNHDA, SQIVND (reference sequence). The CDR3 consists of 12 residues.